These 21 T cell receptor beta chains originate from one sample sequenced in a study of regulatory T cells in long-lasting Graves disease. As for time point: persistent/refractory GD, antithyroid drugs over 5 years with positive TRAb. PBMC RNA was the source of the TCR library. To make TCR beta libraries, researchers used iRepertoire HTBI primers and Arm-PCR of CDR3 regions. TCRdb independently ran MiXCR on the multiplex PCR reads; one entry per CDR3 protein. The table shows 450,000 or so distinct CDR3 sequences, with more than 20% occurring only once. The sequences come from peripheral blood mononuclear cells (PBMCs), collected when the disease was refractory, from a patient treated with antithyroid drugs. The source is a female donor with Graves disease.

The rearrangement joins TRBV27 to TRBJ2-7, with 11 bases aligning to TRBD1. The CDR3 contains 14 residues. V dropped 5 bases and J dropped 5; count of bases not matched to a gene: 5. The germline CDR1 and CDR2 sequences are MNHEY and SMNVEV (reference sequence). Here the CDR3 reads CASSKWTGGHEQYF. DNA of the CDR3: TGTGCCAGCAGTAAATGGACAGGGGGCCACGAGCAGTACTTC.

Regarding this clonotype: A read error may explain this, as a much larger clone is one base away. The chain combines TRBV14 with TRBJ2-7, with 9 positions matching TRBD1. V lost 3 bases and J lost 6; bases outside the gene matches: 6. The CDR3 has 14 amino acids. CDR1 SGHDN and CDR2 FVKESK come from the germline V gene. The CDR3 sequence is CASSQAGTGSEQYF. The CDR3 coding sequence is TGTGCCAGCAGCCAGGCCGGGACAGGGTCCGAGCAGTACTTC.

The J gene is TRBJ1-1, the V gene TRBV6-2 or TRBV6-3, with D uncertain. Trimming left V 6 bases short and J 4 bases short, with 12 bases between. CDR3 length: 13 residues. CDR1 is MNHEY and CDR2 is SVGEGT in the germline V gene. The DNA of the CDR3 is TGTGCCAGCAGGGAGAGGAGGAGCACTGAAGCTTTCTTT. This sequence encodes CASRERRSTEAFF.

The sample holds a few counts of this clonotype. The V and J genes are TRBV28 and TRBJ2-3; 10 nucleotides align to TRBD2. Germline V gene data show CDR1 as MDHEN and CDR2 as SYDVKM. This CDR3 is 16 amino acids long. V lost 6 bases, J lost 4 bases, and 10 bases stayed unmatched. CDR3 in DNA: TGTGCCAGCAGCACAAGCGGGAGGGTAGGGGCAGATACGCAGTATTTT. It specifies CASSTSGRVGADTQYF.

In this sample, this clonotype turned up a few times. The chain employs TRBV9 and TRBJ2-2; tentatively, D is TRBD2 (5 bases). CDR3 length: 15 amino acids. Germline V gene lookup returns CDR1 SGDLS and CDR2 YYNGEE. V gave up 0 bases and J gave up 5 bases, with 11 bases separating them. Here the CDR3 reads CASSVGAAGTGELFF. In DNA form, the CDR3 reads TGTGCCAGCAGCGTAGGCGCGGCGGGTACCGGGGAGCTGTTTTTT.

About this clonotype: A far larger clone is just one base off, so this is likely a read error. The CDR3 carries no conserved terminal phenylalanine or tryptophan, so it likely arises from a read error. The chain has TRBV6-4 and TRBJ2-7, with D perhaps TRBD1 or TRBD2 (6 bases each). The V and J ends lost 7 bases and 2 bases respectively, with 9 bases between them. CDR1 MRHNA and CDR2 SNTAGT come from the germline V gene. The CDR3 runs 12 residues. The CDR3 region is CASKGGPYEQYL. The CDR3 DNA sequence: TGTGCCAGCAAGGGGGGACCCTACGAGCAGTACCTC.

This clonotype has more than one count but fewer than ten. The chain uses TRBV14 and TRBJ1-1; D remains unclear. The germline CDR1 and CDR2 sequences are SGHDN and FVKESK. This CDR3 is built from 14 residues. V lost 1 base, J lost 1 base, and 7 bases lay in between. CDR3 DNA sequence: TGTGCCAGCAGCCAAGGGGAGCGGAACACTGAAGCTTTCTTT. Its protein product is CASSQGERNTEAFF.

This clonotype showed up many times. V and J are TRBV28 and TRBJ1-2; D is perhaps TRBD1 (5 bases). The ends were cut back, 3 bases at V and 2 bases at J, with 7 bases in the middle. Germline V gene data show CDR1 as MDHEN and CDR2 as SYDVKM. The CDR3 is 13 residues long. This CDR3 reads CASSFGGNYGYTF. The CDR3, as DNA: TGTGCCAGCAGTTTTGGGGGGAACTATGGCTACACCTTC.

This sequence joins TRBV4-1 and TRBJ2-7; D gene uncertain. V lost 1 base and J lost 2, with 9 bases in between. The CDR3 sequence is 14 residues long. Germline V gene data show CDR1 as MGHRA and CDR2 as YSYEKL. CDR3 amino acids: CASSQVYLPYEQYF. In DNA form, the CDR3 reads TGCGCCAGCAGCCAAGTTTATTTACCCTACGAGCAGTACTTC.

This clonotype was seen ten or more times. The gene calls are TRBV30 and TRBJ2-7, with 10 bases identical to TRBD1. CDR3 length: 11 amino acids. CDR1 and CDR2 (germline): GTSNPN, SVGIG (reference sequence). The V and J ends lost 7 bases and 4 bases, in that order; junction bases with no gene match: 1. The CDR3 nucleotides read TGTGCCTTGGGACAGGGGTACGAGCAGTACTTC. This codes for CALGQGYEQYF. The whole variable domain, remainder taken from reference TRBV30 and TRBJ2-7, is SQTIHQWPATLVQPVGSPLSLECTVEGTSNPNLYWYRQAAGRGLQLLFYSVGIGQISSEVPQNLSASRPQDRQFILSSKKLLLSDSGFYLCALGQGYEQYFGPGTRLTVT.

The sample holds many counts of this clonotype. The CDR3 sequence: CASSWAGTSGSYEQYF. For the CDR3, the DNA is TGCGCCAGCAGCTGGGCCGGGACTAGCGGATCCTACGAGCAGTACTTC. The chain links TRBV5-1 to TRBJ2-7; 11 positions match TRBD2. The CDR3 has 16 amino acids. V lost 3 bases to trimming and J lost 1 base; unmatched junction nucleotides: 6. CDR1 and CDR2 from the germline V gene are SGHRS and YFSETQ.

This rearrangement joins TRBV19 to TRBJ1-1; no clear D gene. CDR3 size: 15 residues. Germline CDR1 LNHDA, CDR2 SQIVND (reference sequence). V dropped 5 bases and J dropped 7 bases, with 20 bases sitting between them. The CDR3 sequence is CASSPPGPIGHEAFF. In DNA, the CDR3 is TGTGCCAGTAGTCCCCCAGGACCAATCGGTCATGAAGCTTTCTTT.

This rearrangement joins TRBV28 to TRBJ2-3; 12 bases are a match to TRBD2. V trimming: 6 bases; J trimming: 5 bases; junction bases outside the gene matches: 18. The germline V gene has CDR1 MDHEN and CDR2 SYDVKM. There are 19 residues in the CDR3. The CDR3 DNA reads as TGTGCCAGCAGGATACAGGGGGCGCGCCTAGCGGGAGGGGGAGATACGCAGTATTTT. Translated: CASRIQGARLAGGGDTQYF.

The rearrangement links TRBV27 to TRBJ2-3, with TRBD2 matching over 7 bases. The V segment lost 5 bases and the J segment 6 bases; nucleotides outside the gene matches: 14. CDR3 size: 16 residues. The germline CDR1 and CDR2 sequences are MNHEY and SMNVEV (reference sequence). CDR3 in DNA: TGTGCCAGCAGTCTCCTCGGCGGGAGAATATCCGATACGCAGTATTTT. It translates to CASSLLGGRISDTQYF.

This rearrangement joins TRBV30 to TRBJ1-1; no definite D call. The CDR3 is 13 residues long. Deletions cut 1 base from V and 4 bases from J, with 10 bases between. CDR1 and CDR2 (germline): GTSNPN, SVGIG (reference sequence). CDR3 bases: TGTGCCTGGAGTGCCGGTGGTACCACTGAAGCTTTCTTT. Amino acid sequence: CAWSAGGTTEAFF.

Only a few counts were recorded for this clonotype. The rearrangement uses TRBV9 and TRBJ2-7; D tentatively fits TRBD1 or TRBD2 (5 bases each). CDR3 length: 15 amino acids. Trimming removed 4 bases at V and 0 bases at J, with 14 bases between. Germline V gene sequence: CDR1 SGDLS, CDR2 YYNGEE. The CDR3 loop is CASSPKGRNSYEQYF. In DNA form, the CDR3 reads TGTGCCAGCAGCCCGAAGGGACGAAACTCCTACGAGCAGTACTTC.

This clonotype was detected only a few times. The chain carries TRBV27 and TRBJ2-3; no clear D. Germline loops: CDR1 MNHEY, CDR2 SMNVEV (reference sequence). CDR3 length: 13 residues. The V and J ends lost 0 bases and 2 bases respectively, with 3 bases between them. The chain's CDR3 is CASSLSSTDTQYF. CDR3 in DNA: TGTGCCAGCAGTTTATCGTCCACAGATACGCAGTATTTT.

The chain links TRBV6-1 to TRBJ1-1; D is unresolved. Germline lookup yields CDR1 MNHNS and CDR2 SASEGT. Trimming cost V 6 bases and J 10 bases, with 9 bases left between them. This CDR3 has 10 residues. CDR3 in DNA: TGTGCCAGCAGGCTGGGTGTAGCTTTCTTT. Translating it yields CASRLGVAFF.

The chain uses TRBV11-3 and TRBJ2-1, with D uncertain. Germline CDR1 SGHNT, CDR2 YENEEA. Between the trimmed V and J ends, which lost 4 bases and 3 bases, there was a span of 4 bases. The CDR3 is 12 residues long. This CDR3 reads CASSSVYNEQFF. CDR3 nucleotides: TGTGCCAGCAGCTCCGTCTACAATGAGCAGTTCTTC.

CDR3 sequence (DNA): TGTGCCAGCAGTTACGGGGGGTATCAGAACACTGAAGCTTTCTTT. Translation gives CASSYGGYQNTEAFF. The chain combines TRBV6-5 with TRBJ1-1; tentatively, D is TRBD1 (5 bases). This CDR3 is 15 amino acids long. V was cut by 2 bases and J by 1 base, with 11 bases left in between. Germline assignment: CDR1 MNHEY and CDR2 SVGAGI.

A word on this clonotype: This sequence may be a read error, since a much larger clone differs from it by one base. This CDR3 is CSVPKVAGGPYEQYF. The CDR3 DNA sequence: TGCAGTGTCCCAAAGGTAGCGGGAGGGCCGTACGAGCAGTACTTC. The chain has TRBV20-1 and TRBJ2-7, with 11 bases that match TRBD2. Losses at the gene ends were 7 bases for V and 4 bases for J; bases not matched to a gene: 12. This CDR3 has 15 residues. Germline CDR1 is DFQATT and CDR2 is SNEGSKA (reference sequence).